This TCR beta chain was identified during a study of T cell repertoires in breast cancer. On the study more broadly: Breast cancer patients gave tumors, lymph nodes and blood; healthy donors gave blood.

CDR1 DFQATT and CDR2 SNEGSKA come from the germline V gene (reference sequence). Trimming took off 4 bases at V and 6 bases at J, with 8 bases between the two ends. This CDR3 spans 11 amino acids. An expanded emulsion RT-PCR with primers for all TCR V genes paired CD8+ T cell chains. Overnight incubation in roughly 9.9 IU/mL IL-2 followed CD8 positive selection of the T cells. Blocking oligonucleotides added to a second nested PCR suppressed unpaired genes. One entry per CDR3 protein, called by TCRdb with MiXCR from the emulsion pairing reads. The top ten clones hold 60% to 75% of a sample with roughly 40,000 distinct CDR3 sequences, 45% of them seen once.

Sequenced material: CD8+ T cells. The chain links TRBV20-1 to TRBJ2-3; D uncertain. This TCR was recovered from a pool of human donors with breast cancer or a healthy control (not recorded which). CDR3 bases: TGCAGTGCTACGGTTGAGGATACGCAGTATTTT. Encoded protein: CSATVEDTQYF.